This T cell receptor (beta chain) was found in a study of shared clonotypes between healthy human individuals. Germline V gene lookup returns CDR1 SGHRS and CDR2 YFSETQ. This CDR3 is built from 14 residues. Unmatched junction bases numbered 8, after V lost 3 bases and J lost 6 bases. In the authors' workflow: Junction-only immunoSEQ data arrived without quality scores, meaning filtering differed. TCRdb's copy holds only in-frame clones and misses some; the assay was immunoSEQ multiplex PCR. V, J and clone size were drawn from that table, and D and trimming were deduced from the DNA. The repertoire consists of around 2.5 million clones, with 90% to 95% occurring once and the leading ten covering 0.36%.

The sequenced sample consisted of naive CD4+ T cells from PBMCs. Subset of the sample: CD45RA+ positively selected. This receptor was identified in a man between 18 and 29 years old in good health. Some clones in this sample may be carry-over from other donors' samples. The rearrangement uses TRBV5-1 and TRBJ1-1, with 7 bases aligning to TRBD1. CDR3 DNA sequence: TGCGCCAGCAGCTCTAGGACAGGAGAGGCTGAAGCTTTCTTT. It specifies CASSSRTGEAEAFF.